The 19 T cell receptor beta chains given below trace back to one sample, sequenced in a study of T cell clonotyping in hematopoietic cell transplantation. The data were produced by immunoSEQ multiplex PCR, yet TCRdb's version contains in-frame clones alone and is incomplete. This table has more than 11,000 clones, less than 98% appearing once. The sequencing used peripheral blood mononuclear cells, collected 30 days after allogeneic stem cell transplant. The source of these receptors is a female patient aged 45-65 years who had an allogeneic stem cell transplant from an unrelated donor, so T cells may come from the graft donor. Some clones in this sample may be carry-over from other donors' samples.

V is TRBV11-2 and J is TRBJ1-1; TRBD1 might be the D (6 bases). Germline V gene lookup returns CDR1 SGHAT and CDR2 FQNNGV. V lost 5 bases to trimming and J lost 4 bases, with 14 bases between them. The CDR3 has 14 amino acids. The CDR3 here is CASSPWGGGTEAFF. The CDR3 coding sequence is TGTGCCAGCAGCCCGTGGGGAGGGGGCACTGAAGCTTTCTTT.

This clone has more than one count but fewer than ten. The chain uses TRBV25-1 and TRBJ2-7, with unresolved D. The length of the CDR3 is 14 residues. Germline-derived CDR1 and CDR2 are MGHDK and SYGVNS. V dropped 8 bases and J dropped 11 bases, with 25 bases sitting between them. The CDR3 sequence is CASRPNVPPSLKYF. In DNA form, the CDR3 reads TGTGCCAGCCGGCCGAATGTCCCCCCCTCGTTGAAGTACTTC.

Here the CDR3 reads CASSGGSENTEAFF. In DNA, the CDR3 is TGTGCCAGCAGTGGGGGGTCAGAGAACACTGAAGCTTTCTTT. The chain recombines TRBV6-1 with TRBJ1-1, with D tentatively TRBD1 (5 bases). Looked up from germline, CDR1 is MNHNS and CDR2 is SASEGT. Between the trimmed V and J ends, which lost 4 bases and 1 base, there was a span of 10 bases. This CDR3 is 14 amino acids long.

The CDR3 loop reads CASTASGGRDTQYF. In DNA, the CDR3 is TGTGCCAGCACGGCTAGCGGGGGGAGAGATACGCAGTATTTT. V is TRBV6-5 and J is TRBJ2-3; TRBD2 aligns across 11 bases. This CDR3 region has 14 residues. V gave up 7 bases and J gave up 5 bases; unmatched junction bases: 5. Germline CDR1 and CDR2: MNHEY and SVGAGI.

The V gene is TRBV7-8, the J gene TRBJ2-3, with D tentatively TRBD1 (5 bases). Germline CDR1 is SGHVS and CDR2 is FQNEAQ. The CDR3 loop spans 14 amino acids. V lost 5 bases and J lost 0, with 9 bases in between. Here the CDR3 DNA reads TGTGCCAGCAGCCAGGGCCCGAGCACAGATACGCAGTATTTT. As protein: CASSQGPSTDTQYF.

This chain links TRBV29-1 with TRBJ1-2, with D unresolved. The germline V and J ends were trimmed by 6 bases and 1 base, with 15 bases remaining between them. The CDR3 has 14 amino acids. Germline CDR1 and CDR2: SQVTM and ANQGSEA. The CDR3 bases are TGCAGCGTCCATCGGGGAGAGGTTAACTATGGCTACACCTTC. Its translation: CSVHRGEVNYGYTF. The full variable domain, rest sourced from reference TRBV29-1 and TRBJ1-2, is SAVISQKPSRDICQRGTSLTIQCQVDSQVTMMFWYRQQPGQSLTLIATANQGSEATYESGFVIDKFPISRPNLTFSTLTVSNMSPEDSSIYLCSVHRGEVNYGYTFGSGTRLTVV.

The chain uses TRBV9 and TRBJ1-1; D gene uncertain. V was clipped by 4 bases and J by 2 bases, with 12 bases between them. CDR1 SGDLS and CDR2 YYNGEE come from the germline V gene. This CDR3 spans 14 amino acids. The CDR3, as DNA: TGTGCCAGCAGCCGCTTGGGGTCAAACACTGAAGCTTTCTTT. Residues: CASSRLGSNTEAFF.

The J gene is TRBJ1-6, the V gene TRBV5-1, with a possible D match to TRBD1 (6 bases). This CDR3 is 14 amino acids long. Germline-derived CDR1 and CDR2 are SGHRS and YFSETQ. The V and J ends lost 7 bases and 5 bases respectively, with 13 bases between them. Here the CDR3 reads CASRPQGHNSPLHF. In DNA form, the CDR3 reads TGCGCCAGCCGGCCCCAGGGGCATAATTCACCCCTCCACTTT. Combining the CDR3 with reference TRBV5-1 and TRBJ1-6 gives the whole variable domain KAGVTQTPRYLIKTRGQQVTLSCSPISGHRSVSWYQQTPGQGLQFLFEYFSETQRNKGNFPGRFSGRQFSNSRSEMNVSTLELGDSALYLCASRPQGHNSPLHFGNGTRLTVT.

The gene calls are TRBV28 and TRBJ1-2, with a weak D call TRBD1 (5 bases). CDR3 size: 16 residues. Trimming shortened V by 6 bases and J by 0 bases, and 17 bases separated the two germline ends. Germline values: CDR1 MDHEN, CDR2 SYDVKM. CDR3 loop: CASRPSGQTANYGYTF. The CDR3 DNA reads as TGTGCCAGCAGACCCTCGGGGCAGACAGCTAACTATGGCTACACCTTC.

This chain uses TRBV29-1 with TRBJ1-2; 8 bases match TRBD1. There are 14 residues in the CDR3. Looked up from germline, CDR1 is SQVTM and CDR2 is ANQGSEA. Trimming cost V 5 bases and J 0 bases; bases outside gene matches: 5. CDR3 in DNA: TGCAGCGTTTTTGGACAGGGTGCTAACTATGGCTACACCTTC. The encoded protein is CSVFGQGANYGYTF.

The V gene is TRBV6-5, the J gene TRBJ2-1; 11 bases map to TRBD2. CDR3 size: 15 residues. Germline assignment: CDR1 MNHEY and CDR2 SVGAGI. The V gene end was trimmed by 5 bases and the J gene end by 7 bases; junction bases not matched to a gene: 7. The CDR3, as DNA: TGTGCCAGCAGTGCTACTAGCGGGAGCTGGAATGAGCAGTTCTTC. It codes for CASSATSGSWNEQFF.

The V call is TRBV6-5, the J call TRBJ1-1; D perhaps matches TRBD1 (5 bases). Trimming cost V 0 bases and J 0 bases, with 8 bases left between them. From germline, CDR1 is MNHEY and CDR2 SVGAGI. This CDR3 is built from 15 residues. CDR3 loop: CASSYSGQMNTEAFF. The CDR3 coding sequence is TGTGCCAGCAGTTACTCGGGGCAGATGAACACTGAAGCTTTCTTT.

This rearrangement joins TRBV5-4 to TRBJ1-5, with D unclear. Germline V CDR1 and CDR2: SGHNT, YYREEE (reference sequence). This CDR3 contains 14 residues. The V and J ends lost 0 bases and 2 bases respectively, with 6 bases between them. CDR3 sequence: CASSLGGGNQPQHF. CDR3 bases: TGTGCCAGCAGCTTGGGGGGTGGCAATCAGCCCCAGCATTTT.

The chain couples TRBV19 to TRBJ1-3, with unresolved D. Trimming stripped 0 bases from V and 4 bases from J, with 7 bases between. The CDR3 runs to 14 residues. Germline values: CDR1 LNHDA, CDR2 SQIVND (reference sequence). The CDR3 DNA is TGTGCCAGTAGTATAGATTACTGGGGAAACACCATATATTTT. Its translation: CASSIDYWGNTIYF.

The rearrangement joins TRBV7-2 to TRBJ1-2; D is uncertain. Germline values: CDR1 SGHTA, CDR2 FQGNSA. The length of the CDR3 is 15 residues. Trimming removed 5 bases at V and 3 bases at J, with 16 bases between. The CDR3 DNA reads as TGTGCCAGCAGCCTAAGTCCGCTGGAGGACTATGGCTACACCTTC. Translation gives CASSLSPLEDYGYTF.

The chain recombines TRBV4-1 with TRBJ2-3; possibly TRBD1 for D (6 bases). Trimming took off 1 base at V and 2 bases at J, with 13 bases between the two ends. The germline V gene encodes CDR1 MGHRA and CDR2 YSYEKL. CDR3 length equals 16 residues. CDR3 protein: CASSQVGAGDTDTQYF. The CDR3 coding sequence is TGCGCCAGCAGCCAAGTGGGTGCAGGGGACACAGATACGCAGTATTTT.

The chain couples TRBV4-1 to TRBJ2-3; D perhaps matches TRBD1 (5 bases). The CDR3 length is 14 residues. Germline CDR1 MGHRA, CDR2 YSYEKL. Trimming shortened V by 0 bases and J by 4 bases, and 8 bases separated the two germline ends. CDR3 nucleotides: TGCGCCAGCAGCCAAGATCCAGGGCCAGATACGCAGTATTTT. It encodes CASSQDPGPDTQYF.

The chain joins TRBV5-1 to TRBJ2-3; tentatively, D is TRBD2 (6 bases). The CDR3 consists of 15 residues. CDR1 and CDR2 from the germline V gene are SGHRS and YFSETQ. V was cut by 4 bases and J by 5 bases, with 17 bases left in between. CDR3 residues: CASSGRWQGGDTQYF. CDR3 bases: TGCGCCAGCAGCGGGAGATGGCAGGGAGGAGATACGCAGTATTTT.

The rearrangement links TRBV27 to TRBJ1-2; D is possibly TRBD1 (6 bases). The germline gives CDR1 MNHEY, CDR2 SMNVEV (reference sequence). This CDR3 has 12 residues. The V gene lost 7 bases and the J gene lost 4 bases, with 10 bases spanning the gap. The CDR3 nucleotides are TGTGCCAGCAAAGACAGGATCTATGGCTACACCTTC. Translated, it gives CASKDRIYGYTF.